One and the same sample provided the 23 T cell receptor beta chains below, sequenced in a study of T-cell memory formation after mild COVID-19. TCRdb re-called the 5' RACE reads with MiXCR, one entry per CDR3 protein. This table has over 150,000 distinct CDR3 sequences, over 20% appearing once. Material: PBMCs or a T cell subset sorted from them (not recorded which). All receptors come from an adult woman who had mild COVID-19 (a few samples of this study predate the infection). Cell type and time point are not known.

The chain has TRBV5-8 and TRBJ1-1; D remains ambiguous. The CDR3 loop spans 14 amino acids. The V end was cut by 1 base, the J end by 1 base, with 8 bases between. The V gene's germline CDR1 is SGHTS and CDR2 YDEGEE. CDR3 nucleotides: TGTGCCAGCAGCTTGTTCGCCGGGAACACTGAAGCTTTCTTT. It codes for CASSLFAGNTEAFF.

This sequence joins TRBV30 and TRBJ2-3; 11 bases align to TRBD2. The V gene end was trimmed by 5 bases and the J gene end by 3 bases; junction bases not matched to a gene: 7. CDR1 is GTSNPN and CDR2 is SVGIG in the germline V gene (reference sequence). The CDR3 is 15 amino acids. The CDR3 reads CAWQPSGGMTDTQYF. CDR3 sequence (DNA): TGTGCCTGGCAACCTAGCGGGGGGATGACAGATACGCAGTATTTT.

This clonotype showed up just a few times. The J gene is TRBJ2-1, the V gene TRBV12-3 or TRBV12-4; D may correspond to TRBD1 or TRBD2 (5 bases each). The CDR3 runs 17 residues. V was pared by 6 bases and J by 6 bases, with 24 bases between. The DNA for the CDR3 is TGTGCCAGCAGCCCCCGGGGCGTACAGTCTGGCCCCAATGAGCAGTTCTTC. This gives the protein CASSPRGVQSGPNEQFF.

The V and J genes are TRBV15 and TRBJ1-5, with D unclear. CDR1 and CDR2 (germline): LNHNV, YYDKDF (reference sequence). The CDR3 length is 14 residues. Trimming cost V 0 bases and J 7 bases, with 10 bases left between them. CDR3 bases: TGTGCCACCAGCAGAGAGATGGAGAGGCAGCCCCAGCATTTT. Protein product: CATSREMERQPQHF.

This clonotype has a handful of counts. J is TRBJ2-1 and V is TRBV24-1; D unresolved. Trimming took 2 bases from V and 6 from J, leaving 16 bases between them. Germline loops: CDR1 KGHDR, CDR2 SFDVKD. CDR3 length equals 16 residues. CDR3 bases: TGTGCCACCAGTGATTCCCGGGTGTCCCTCTTCAATGAGCAGTTCTTC. Protein product: CATSDSRVSLFNEQFF.

This rearrangement joins TRBV6-5 to TRBJ1-1, with 7 bases fitting TRBD1. The CDR3 covers 14 residues. Looked up from germline, CDR1 is MNHEY and CDR2 is SVGAGI. Germline trimming cut 5 bases from V and 4 bases from J; bases unmatched to any gene: 7. CDR3 in amino acids: CASSARTGLTEAFF. The CDR3 DNA reads as TGTGCCAGCAGTGCAAGGACAGGACTCACTGAAGCTTTCTTT.

The sample holds many counts of this clonotype. V usage is TRBV12-3 or TRBV12-4 and J usage is TRBJ2-3; TRBD2 matches 15 bases. The CDR3 has 19 amino acids. V lost 5 bases to trimming and J lost 0 bases; unmatched junction nucleotides: 9. The CDR3, as DNA: TGTGCCAGCAGTACGGGGACTAGCGGGGGGACTTATAGCACAGATACGCAGTATTTT. Translating it yields CASSTGTSGGTYSTDTQYF.

The chain is built from TRBV5-1 and TRBJ2-2, with D tentatively TRBD2 (6 bases). This CDR3 comprises 17 residues. Germline V gives CDR1 SGHRS, CDR2 YFSETQ. Trimming pared 4 bases from V and 3 bases from J, leaving 19 bases between. The CDR3 protein is CASSRRPNGGDTGELFF. CDR3 nucleotide sequence: TGCGCCAGCAGCCGCCGTCCCAACGGGGGAGACACCGGGGAGCTGTTTTTT.

In its sample, this clonotype was seen a few times. CDR3 in amino acids: CSARDRTGDTEAFF. The CDR3 DNA follows: TGCAGTGCTAGAGATCGAACCGGGGACACTGAAGCTTTCTTT. J is TRBJ1-1 and V is TRBV20-1; D remains unclear. Germline values: CDR1 DFQATT, CDR2 SNEGSKA (reference sequence). The CDR3 is made up of 14 amino acids. V was shortened by 0 bases and J by 3 bases, with 11 bases between the two germline ends.

The chain couples TRBV27 to TRBJ1-3; possible D gene TRBD1, 6 bases. V shed 6 bases and J shed 0 bases, with 9 bases lying between them. The CDR3 loop spans 14 amino acids. The germline CDR1 and CDR2 sequences are MNHEY and SMNVEV (reference sequence). The CDR3 nucleotides read TGTGCCAGCAGATTGACAGGCTCTGGAAACACCATATATTTT. Translating gives CASRLTGSGNTIYF.

V and J are TRBV6-5 and TRBJ2-3, with TRBD2 matching 9 bases. The germline CDR1 and CDR2 sequences are MNHEY and SVGAGI. V lost 2 bases, J lost 1 base, and 10 bases stayed unmatched. The CDR3 spans 18 residues. DNA of the CDR3: TGTGCCAGCAGTTACGGTAGCGGGAGATACCTCGGCACAGATACGCAGTATTTT. It codes for CASSYGSGRYLGTDTQYF.

This chain joins TRBV9 and TRBJ1-2; TRBD1 is a possible D gene (5 bases). CDR3 length: 15 residues. Germline CDR1 SGDLS, CDR2 YYNGEE. V was clipped by 1 base and J by 4 bases, with 14 bases between them. The CDR3, as DNA: TGTGCCAGCAGCGTACGGGGGGGAGCTCTCTATGGCTACACCTTC. It is translated as CASSVRGGALYGYTF.

The rearrangement uses TRBV15 and TRBJ2-1; 12 bases match TRBD1. V lost 4 bases, J lost 6 bases, and 4 bases stayed unmatched. The CDR3 has 15 amino acids. The germline CDR1 and CDR2 sequences are LNHNV and YYDKDF (reference sequence). CDR3 sequence: CATSTGQGAVNEQFF. CDR3 nucleotide sequence: TGTGCCACCAGCACGGGACAGGGGGCAGTCAATGAGCAGTTCTTC.

CDR3 residues: CATSGQGAEAFF. CDR3 bases: TGTGCCACCAGCGGACAGGGCGCTGAAGCTTTCTTT. The chain recombines TRBV15 with TRBJ1-1; TRBD1 matches at 8 bases. The CDR3 has 12 residues. The junction had 2 bases not matched to a gene; V was cut back by 5 bases and J by 6 bases. The germline V gene has CDR1 LNHNV and CDR2 YYDKDF (reference sequence).

This clonotype was seen a handful of times. The chain uses TRBV25-1 and TRBJ1-2; D gene uncertain. This CDR3 spans 15 amino acids. Looked up from germline, CDR1 is MGHDK and CDR2 is SYGVNS. V lost 1 base, J lost 4 bases, and 13 bases lay in between. The CDR3 DNA is TGTGCCAGCAGTGAATTTTTTCAGGATAGCTATGGCTACACCTTC. This encodes CASSEFFQDSYGYTF.

This clonotype was detected a few times. The rearrangement joins TRBV7-9 to TRBJ1-2; no clear D gene. The V gene lost 0 bases and the J gene lost 10 bases, with 6 bases spanning the gap. Germline CDR1 is SEHNR and CDR2 is FQNEAQ (reference sequence). The CDR3 runs to 11 residues. CDR3 DNA: TGTGCCAGCAGCTTAGCAGCAGACTACACCTTC. Its protein product is CASSLAADYTF.

The gene calls are TRBV4-3 and TRBJ2-3; 7 bases map to TRBD1. The length of the CDR3 is 19 residues. V lost 1 base, J lost 4 bases, and 17 bases stayed unmatched. Germline loops: CDR1 LGHNA, CDR2 YSLEER. CDR3 coding DNA: TGCGCCAGCAGCCAAGTCCCCAACCCTACGACAGGGCACGCAGATACGCAGTATTTT. Encoded protein: CASSQVPNPTTGHADTQYF.

V and J are TRBV3-1 and TRBJ2-3, with 7 positions matching TRBD1. The CDR3 is 18 amino acids. V was clipped by 0 bases and J by 3 bases; unmatched bases: 12. Germline CDR1 LGHDT, CDR2 YNNKEL (reference sequence). The CDR3 sequence is CASSQDPMTGTRTDTQYF. DNA of the CDR3: TGTGCCAGCAGCCAAGACCCGATGACAGGGACCAGGACAGATACGCAGTATTTT.

This chain connects TRBV20-1 to TRBJ2-7, with D possibly TRBD2 on 5 matching bases. Germline V gene lookup returns CDR1 DFQATT and CDR2 SNEGSKA (reference sequence). The V and J ends lost 1 base and 5 bases respectively, with 21 bases between them. This CDR3 is 16 amino acids long. The DNA of the CDR3 is TGCAGTGCTAGAGTCACCCGCCGGGTCGGACTCGACGAGCAGTACTTC. Translation: CSARVTRRVGLDEQYF.

The J gene is TRBJ2-1, the V gene TRBV9; 7 nucleotides line up with TRBD2. Germline assignment: CDR1 SGDLS and CDR2 YYNGEE. J was trimmed by 8 bases and V by 0 bases; bases with no gene match: 2. The CDR3 loop spans 13 amino acids. The CDR3, as DNA: TGTGCCAGCAGCGTAGAACTAGCGCATGAGCAGTTCTTC. Its translation is CASSVELAHEQFF.

There are a few counts of this clonotype. This chain connects TRBV9 to TRBJ2-1; D is ambiguous. The CDR3 extends over 14 amino acids. CDR1 SGDLS and CDR2 YYNGEE come from the germline V gene. Trimming cost V 4 bases and J 7 bases, with 15 bases left between them. This CDR3 is CASSPPGVRNEQFF. The CDR3 DNA reads as TGTGCCAGCAGCCCCCCCGGAGTGCGGAATGAGCAGTTCTTC.

The count of this clonotype is one. This chain connects TRBV4-3 to TRBJ2-7, with D unresolved. The CDR3 sequence is 13 residues long. Trimming left V 1 base short and J 6 bases short, with 10 bases between. Germline CDR1 reads LGHNA; CDR2 reads YSLEER. The CDR3 is CASSQGVNPEQYF. The CDR3 DNA sequence: TGCGCCAGCAGCCAAGGGGTCAATCCCGAGCAGTACTTC.

This clonotype was seen a handful of times. The chain couples TRBV4-3 to TRBJ2-1; TRBD2 aligns across 13 bases. V lost 0 bases to trimming and J lost 12 bases; unmatched junction nucleotides: 11. CDR1 and CDR2 from the germline V gene are LGHNA and YSLEER. The CDR3 contains 17 residues. The CDR3 here is CASSQDRGLAGAAVQFF. CDR3 nucleotide sequence: TGCGCCAGCAGCCAAGATCGAGGACTAGCGGGAGCGGCCGTGCAGTTCTTC.